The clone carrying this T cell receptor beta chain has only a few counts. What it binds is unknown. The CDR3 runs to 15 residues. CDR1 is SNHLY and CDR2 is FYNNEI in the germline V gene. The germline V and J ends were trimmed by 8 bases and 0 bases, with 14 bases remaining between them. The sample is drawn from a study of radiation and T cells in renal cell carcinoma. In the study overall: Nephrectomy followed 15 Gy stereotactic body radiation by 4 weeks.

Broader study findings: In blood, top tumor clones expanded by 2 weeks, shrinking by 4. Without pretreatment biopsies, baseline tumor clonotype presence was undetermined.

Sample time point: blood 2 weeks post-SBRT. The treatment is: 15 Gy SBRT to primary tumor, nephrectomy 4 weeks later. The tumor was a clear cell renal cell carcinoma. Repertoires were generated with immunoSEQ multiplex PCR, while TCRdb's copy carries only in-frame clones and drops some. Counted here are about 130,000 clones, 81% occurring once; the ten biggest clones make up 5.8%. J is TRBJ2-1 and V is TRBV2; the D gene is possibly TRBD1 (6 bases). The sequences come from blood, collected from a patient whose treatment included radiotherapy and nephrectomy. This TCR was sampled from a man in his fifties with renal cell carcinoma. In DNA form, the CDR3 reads TGTGCCAGCCGGTTCGGCAGGGGCTCCTACAATGAGCAGTTCTTC. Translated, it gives CASRFGRGSYNEQFF.